Listed below are T cell receptor beta chains from one sample, sequenced in a study of radiation and T cells in renal cell carcinoma. Sequencing was performed with immunoSEQ multiplex PCR; in TCRdb, only in-frame clones are kept and a portion is missing. This sample has 150,000 or so clones; approximately 86% occur once, and the top ten carry approximately 12%. The input for sequencing was blood, taken from a patient whose treatment included radiotherapy and nephrectomy. The receptors come from a woman between 50 and 59 years old with renal cell carcinoma. Each CDR3 is given with its conserved first and last residue.

cdr3_aa: CASSDRANTGELFF
v_call: TRBV6-4
j_call: TRBJ2-2

cdr3_aa: CASSRLLAGGSTDTQYF
v_call: TRBV4-2
j_call: TRBJ2-3

cdr3_aa: CASSREGGQGRYGYTF
v_call: TRBV19
j_call: TRBJ1-2

cdr3_aa: CASSTSYNSPLHF
v_call: TRBV11-3
j_call: TRBJ1-6

cdr3_aa: CASSQGAPGETQYF
v_call: TRBV7-7
j_call: TRBJ2-5

cdr3_aa: CASRGWSPGANVLTF
v_call: TRBV5-1
j_call: TRBJ2-6

cdr3_aa: CASSQHDSSYEQYF
v_call: TRBV7-6
j_call: TRBJ2-7

cdr3_aa: CASSSRTSGVTDTQYF
v_call: TRBV5-4
j_call: TRBJ2-3

cdr3_aa: CAWSKEAGGWNEQFF
v_call: TRBV30
j_call: TRBJ2-1

cdr3_aa: CASSSPGGSTDTQYF
v_call: TRBV6-6
j_call: TRBJ2-3

cdr3_aa: CASSPPGQSSAGYTF
v_call: TRBV5-1
j_call: TRBJ1-2

cdr3_aa: CASSGEVGVDIQYF
v_call: TRBV7-9
j_call: TRBJ2-4

cdr3_aa: CASSPLPGLAGSANTGELFF
v_call: TRBV18
j_call: TRBJ2-2

cdr3_aa: CASSLLAGGSTDTQYF
v_call: TRBV5-1
j_call: TRBJ2-3

cdr3_aa: CASNSRGRSYNEQFF
v_call: TRBV6-5
j_call: TRBJ2-1

cdr3_aa: CASAGTKTGFGNTIYF
v_call: TRBV19
j_call: TRBJ1-3

cdr3_aa: CASSHPTGGRPVDYGYTF
v_call: TRBV4-1
j_call: TRBJ1-2

cdr3_aa: CASSRSAGGLYNEQFF
v_call: TRBV6-6
j_call: TRBJ2-1

cdr3_aa: CASSLGTAADGEKLFF
v_call: TRBV18
j_call: TRBJ1-4

cdr3_aa: CASSEEGGANTGELFF
v_call: TRBV2
j_call: TRBJ2-2

cdr3_aa: CASSVGGGSYNEQFF
v_call: TRBV9
j_call: TRBJ2-1

cdr3_aa: CATSKGVNSYEQYF
v_call: TRBV15
j_call: TRBJ2-7

cdr3_aa: CASSTGRPTLGGNEQFF
v_call: TRBV18
j_call: TRBJ2-1

cdr3_aa: CASKGNGSYEQFF
v_call: TRBV19
j_call: TRBJ2-1

cdr3_aa: CASAIGGSNTEAFF
v_call: TRBV4-1
j_call: TRBJ1-1

cdr3_aa: CASSKGSITGELFF
v_call: TRBV13
j_call: TRBJ2-2

cdr3_aa: CASSPDRGRDYGYTF
v_call: TRBV2
j_call: TRBJ1-2

cdr3_aa: CASSALAGGNSPLHF
v_call: TRBV19
j_call: TRBJ1-6

cdr3_aa: CASTVYSMRTGMNTEAFF
v_call: TRBV5-5
j_call: TRBJ1-1

cdr3_aa: CASSPWGGNQPQHF
v_call: TRBV7-6
j_call: TRBJ1-5

cdr3_aa: CASSRDRVYEQYF
v_call: TRBV19
j_call: TRBJ2-7

cdr3_aa: CASSIWRGDSGEKLFF
v_call: TRBV19
j_call: TRBJ1-4

cdr3_aa: CASSIALTRDGELFF
v_call: TRBV19
j_call: TRBJ2-2

cdr3_aa: CATSRDRGENTQYF
v_call: TRBV15
j_call: TRBJ2-3

cdr3_aa: CAMRDLFSTDTQYF
v_call: TRBV10-3
j_call: TRBJ2-3

cdr3_aa: CASSALGPSYEQYF
v_call: TRBV6-5
j_call: TRBJ2-7

cdr3_aa: CASSVGNREQAFF
v_call: TRBV9
j_call: TRBJ1-1

cdr3_aa: CASSDNYSNQPQHF
v_call: TRBV18
j_call: TRBJ1-5

cdr3_aa: CASSSGTSGFSSYNEQFF
v_call: TRBV5-1
j_call: TRBJ2-1

cdr3_aa: CASREQGAQSYEQYF
v_call: TRBV6-1
j_call: TRBJ2-7

cdr3_aa: CASSPGTSATTGELFF
v_call: TRBV7-9
j_call: TRBJ2-2

cdr3_aa: CASSFESGSPQHF
v_call: TRBV11-2
j_call: TRBJ1-5

cdr3_aa: CASSIRDQGYTF
v_call: TRBV19
j_call: TRBJ1-2

cdr3_aa: CASNNRDEQYF
v_call: TRBV6-1
j_call: TRBJ2-7

cdr3_aa: CASSPLTGNYGYTF
v_call: TRBV5-6
j_call: TRBJ1-2

cdr3_aa: CASRPGGTANTEAFF
v_call: TRBV5-1
j_call: TRBJ1-1

cdr3_aa: CASRPDGNTIYF
v_call: TRBV10-2
j_call: TRBJ1-3

cdr3_aa: CSAITNEKLFF
v_call: TRBV20-1
j_call: TRBJ1-4

cdr3_aa: CASSGRGYEQYF
v_call: TRBV25-1
j_call: TRBJ2-7

cdr3_aa: CASTVGVADTQYF
v_call: TRBV18
j_call: TRBJ2-3

cdr3_aa: CASSLGTGYISGNTIYF
v_call: TRBV7-9
j_call: TRBJ1-3

cdr3_aa: CASSPSARNTEAFF
v_call: TRBV18
j_call: TRBJ1-1

cdr3_aa: CASKRGIGELFF
v_call: TRBV5-1
j_call: TRBJ2-2

cdr3_aa: CASSQDIQRGAYEQYF
v_call: TRBV4-2
j_call: TRBJ2-7

cdr3_aa: CASSEQSLYNEQFF
v_call: TRBV2
j_call: TRBJ2-1

cdr3_aa: CASKRTVYEQYF
v_call: TRBV2
j_call: TRBJ2-7

cdr3_aa: CASSKRGGNNEQFF
v_call: TRBV19
j_call: TRBJ2-1

cdr3_aa: CASSQQGTRGNYGYTF
v_call: TRBV4-2
j_call: TRBJ1-2

cdr3_aa: CASSQGQGITYNSPLHF
v_call: TRBV4-1
j_call: TRBJ1-6

cdr3_aa: CPGGEQGIAEAFF
v_call: TRBV21-1
j_call: TRBJ1-1